The 21 T cell receptor beta chains below were found in one sample sequenced in a study of TIL therapy for anti-PD-1-resistant metastatic lung cancer. The libraries were made with immunoSEQ v3. Assay used: immunoSEQ multiplex PCR; TCRdb lists only in-frame clones, some missing. The sample includes 50,000 to 70,000 clones, approximately 69% of them seen just once. Time point described: pre-treatment sample, taken before nivolumab and TIL therapy. Specimen: blood, collected at baseline. The receptors were gathered from a person aged 25-79 years with non-small cell lung cancer.

V and J are TRBV4-2 and TRBJ2-5, with 7 bases that match TRBD1. This CDR3 spans 17 amino acids. Trimming took 0 bases from V and 4 from J; bases not matched to a gene: 11. Germline V gene lookup returns CDR1 LGHNA and CDR2 YNFKEQ. The CDR3 region has the DNA TGTGCCAGCAGCCAAGACTCTGAGGGGGCGGGCGGAGAGACCCAGTACTTC. This codes for CASSQDSEGAGGETQYF.

The chain couples TRBV13 to TRBJ2-7, with 9 bases aligning to TRBD1. After removal of 5 bases from V and 1 base from J, the junction contained 6 bases not matched to a gene. Germline values: CDR1 PRHDT, CDR2 FYEKMQ (reference sequence). The CDR3 runs to 15 residues. The CDR3 nucleotides are TGTGCCAGCAGCAACACAGGGGGCGTTTCCTACGAGCAGTACTTC. Translation gives CASSNTGGVSYEQYF.

This chain joins TRBV6-5 and TRBJ1-5; D ambiguous. V lost 3 bases and J lost 4, with 10 bases in between. There are 14 residues in the CDR3. CDR1 and CDR2 from the germline V gene are MNHEY and SVGAGI. This CDR3 reads CASSYSEGNQPQHF. CDR3 DNA: TGTGCCAGCAGTTATTCGGAAGGGAATCAGCCCCAGCATTTT.

A word on this clone: An end of the junction does not agree with germline; a read error may underlie this. The rearrangement uses TRBV7-2 and TRBJ1-2; D is ambiguous. Germline V CDR1 and CDR2: SGHTA, FQGNSA. CDR3 length: 14 residues. The CDR3 protein is CASSLVPGYYGYTF. CDR3 coding DNA: TGTGCCAGCAGCTTAGTTCCGGGATACTACGGCTACACCTTC.

V and J are TRBV5-1 and TRBJ2-7; TRBD2 matches 14 bases. Germline lookup yields CDR1 SGHRS and CDR2 YFSETQ. This CDR3 spans 18 amino acids. Losses at the gene ends were 5 bases for V and 1 base for J; bases not matched to a gene: 11. DNA of the CDR3: TGCGCCAGCAGTTTAGCCGGGACTAGCGGGAGAGGATCCTACGAGCAGTACTTC. This codes for CASSLAGTSGRGSYEQYF.

The V gene is TRBV7-9, the J gene TRBJ2-2, with TRBD2 matching over 7 bases. V gave up 5 bases and J gave up 7 bases; unmatched junction bases: 13. The CDR3 sequence is 16 residues long. The V gene's germline CDR1 is SEHNR and CDR2 FQNEAQ (reference sequence). In nucleotides, the CDR3 is TGTGCCAGCAGCCTCCGGGACTATGGGTCGATCGGGGAGCTGTTTTTT. Its translation is CASSLRDYGSIGELFF.

The rearrangement joins TRBV4-2 to TRBJ2-7; TRBD2 matches at 13 bases. The CDR3 runs to 18 residues. V shed 4 bases, J shed 3 bases, and the junction held 12 bases outside the gene matches. Germline V gene sequence: CDR1 LGHNA, CDR2 YNFKEQ. CDR3 DNA: TGTGCCAGCAGCCTACTGCCGGGGACTAGCGGGGCCAACTACGAGCAGTACTTC. Translation gives CASSLLPGTSGANYEQYF.

This sequence joins TRBV5-6 and TRBJ2-7, with 9 bases that match TRBD2. In germline, CDR1 is SGHDT, CDR2 YYEEEE. The CDR3 is 15 amino acids. Trimming removed 4 bases from V and 7 bases from J; junction bases left unmatched: 12. The CDR3, as DNA: TGTGCCAGCAGCCTCGTGGCGGGAGGGCCTGGGGAGCAGTACTTC. It codes for CASSLVAGGPGEQYF.

The chain links TRBV29-1 to TRBJ2-1, with a tentative D call TRBD2 (6 bases). From germline, CDR1 is SQVTM and CDR2 ANQGSEA. V was cut by 7 bases and J by 1 base, with 26 bases left in between. The length of the CDR3 is 18 residues. The CDR3 region has the DNA TGCAGCGACTTGATCGGAGGGAGATCGGTTCAGTCCTACAATGAGCAGTTCTTC. It encodes CSDLIGGRSVQSYNEQFF.

The chain combines TRBV5-1 with TRBJ2-3, with 11 bases identical to TRBD2. V trimming: 4 bases; J trimming: 0 bases; junction bases outside the gene matches: 7. Germline CDR1 SGHRS, CDR2 YFSETQ. CDR3 length equals 17 residues. CDR3 protein: CASSPGWTSGSTDTQYF. The CDR3 nucleotides are TGCGCCAGCAGCCCTGGCTGGACTAGCGGGAGCACAGATACGCAGTATTTT.

V is TRBV7-9 and J is TRBJ2-1; D not certain. The V gene's germline CDR1 is SEHNR and CDR2 FQNEAQ (reference sequence). V dropped 3 bases and J dropped 9 bases, with 15 bases sitting between them. The CDR3 covers 14 residues. This CDR3 reads CASSLSAASGEQFF. The CDR3 DNA sequence: TGTGCCAGCAGCTTGTCGGCAGCCTCCGGTGAGCAGTTCTTC.

CDR3 DNA sequence: TGTGCCAGCAGTGAAGAATGGGGGACAGGGGTAGCAGCTTTCTTT. Translating it yields CASSEEWGTGVAAFF. The chain combines TRBV6-1 with TRBJ1-1; 10 bases are shared with TRBD1. The CDR3 runs to 15 residues. CDR1 MNHNS and CDR2 SASEGT come from the germline V gene. Losses at the gene ends were 1 base for V and 10 bases for J; bases not matched to a gene: 9.

V and J are TRBV19 and TRBJ1-2; TRBD1 might be the D (6 bases). V was shortened by 5 bases and J by 7 bases, with 14 bases between the two germline ends. Germline CDR1 and CDR2: LNHDA and SQIVND (reference sequence). There are 13 residues in the CDR3. This CDR3 reads CASSQHREVGYTF. The CDR3 region has the DNA TGTGCCAGTAGTCAGCACAGGGAGGTTGGCTACACCTTC. Variable domain in full (rest from reference TRBV19 and TRBJ1-2): DGGITQSPKYLFRKEGQNVTLSCEQNLNHDAMYWYRQDPGQGLRLIYYSQIVNDFQKGDIAEGYSVSREKKESFPLTVTSAQKNPTAFYLCASSQHREVGYTFGSGTRLTVV.

This clone turned up a few times. The chain uses TRBV2 and TRBJ2-6; D gene ambiguous. The CDR3 has 18 residues. The V and J ends lost 2 bases and 0 bases respectively, with 14 bases between them. CDR1 and CDR2 from the germline V gene are SNHLY and FYNNEI. The CDR3 DNA is TGTGCCAGCAGTGAAAGGTTTAGGCAGGCCTCTGGGGCCAACGTCCTGACTTTC. This sequence encodes CASSERFRQASGANVLTF.

This clone was recorded only once. The chain recombines TRBV14 with TRBJ2-3; 11 positions agree with TRBD2. This CDR3 contains 17 residues. The ends lost 4 bases at V and 7 bases at J; junction bases unmatched: 13. From germline, CDR1 is SGHDN and CDR2 FVKESK. The chain's CDR3 is CASSRDASSGRRNTQYF. The CDR3 DNA sequence: TGTGCCAGCAGCCGAGATGCTTCTAGCGGGAGGAGGAATACGCAGTATTTT.

This chain links TRBV7-6 with TRBJ1-3; no reliable D call. CDR3 length: 14 amino acids. With 1 base removed from V and 1 base from J, the gap between germline ends came to 5 bases. Germline V gene lookup returns CDR1 SGHVS and CDR2 FNYEAQ. The CDR3 nucleotides read TGTGCCAGCAGCTTAGGGGGATCTGGAAACACCATATATTTT. Translation gives CASSLGGSGNTIYF.

The sample holds a few counts of this clone. V usage is TRBV7-8 and J usage is TRBJ2-7, with a possible D match to TRBD2 (5 bases). Germline loops: CDR1 SGHVS, CDR2 FQNEAQ. Trimming took off 3 bases at V and 0 bases at J, with 12 bases between the two ends. The CDR3 sequence is 15 residues long. The CDR3 loop is CASSFRHGLSYEQYF. CDR3 DNA sequence: TGTGCCAGCAGCTTTAGGCACGGACTCTCCTACGAGCAGTACTTC.

The chain employs TRBV5-1 and TRBJ1-1; 8 bases line up with TRBD1. This CDR3 is built from 15 residues. The trim removed 0 bases at V and 5 bases at J, leaving 6 bases unmatched. From germline, CDR1 is SGHRS and CDR2 YFSETQ. For the CDR3, the DNA is TGCGCCAGCAGCTTGGTCGATACAGGGGGGACTGAAGCTTTCTTT. This translates into CASSLVDTGGTEAFF.

The CDR3 DNA follows: TGTGCCAGCAGCTTGTATTTGGGACAGGGGGCGGGCAGAGCTTTCTTT. The encoded protein is CASSLYLGQGAGRAFF. The chain is built from TRBV5-4 and TRBJ1-1; 12 nucleotides line up with TRBD1. The germline gives CDR1 SGHNT, CDR2 YYREEE (reference sequence). CDR3 length equals 16 residues. V trimming: 1 base; J trimming: 10 bases; junction bases outside the gene matches: 11.

This clone has more than one count but fewer than ten. The chain is built from TRBV6-1 and TRBJ1-4, with D maybe TRBD1 (5 bases). The CDR3 totals 20 residues. The V gene lost 0 bases and the J gene lost 4 bases, with 24 bases spanning the gap. The V gene's germline CDR1 is MNHNS and CDR2 SASEGT. The CDR3 nucleotides are TGTGCCAGCAGTGAAGCTCCACAAAGCAGGGCAGGACGCGATAATGAAAAACTGTTTTTT. It translates to CASSEAPQSRAGRDNEKLFF.

This clone was counted between two and nine times. The rearrangement uses TRBV30 and TRBJ1-1; D is ambiguous. The V end lost 3 bases, the J end lost 5 bases, and 19 bases lay between the germline ends. Germline assignment: CDR1 GTSNPN and CDR2 SVGIG (reference sequence). This CDR3 region has 15 residues. CDR3 DNA sequence: TGTGCCTGGAGGGGAACTATAAGATGGGGTACTGAAGCTTTCTTT. Its translation is CAWRGTIRWGTEAFF.